This entry lists 18 T cell receptor beta chains sequenced from one sample in a study of molecular identifiers for immune sequencing clone quantification. TCRdb re-derived calls from the PCR reads in MiXCR, one entry per CDR3 protein. The repertoire has more than 35,000 distinct CDR3 sequences, 19% of them found once; the top ten carry about 1%. The sequencing input was naive CD8+ T cells from blood, with Jurkat cell RNA spiked in. The subset denotes: FACS-sorted CD8+CD4-CCR7+CD45RA+ naive T cells. These receptors were collected from a human donor in good health. Some libraries in this study had Jurkat cell RNA spiked in.

This clonotype was counted at least ten times. The V and J genes are TRBV5-1 and TRBJ2-1, with 10 nucleotides matching TRBD2. The ends lost 4 bases at V and 8 bases at J; junction bases unmatched: 9. The CDR3 contains 15 residues. CDR1 is SGHRS and CDR2 is YFSETQ in the germline V gene. Here the CDR3 reads CASSGVAGGLDEQFF. CDR3 nucleotide sequence: TGCGCCAGCAGCGGGGTAGCGGGAGGTTTGGATGAGCAGTTCTTC.

This clonotype has ten or more counts. The chain carries TRBV20-1 and TRBJ2-3; TRBD2 matches 8 bases. V dropped 3 bases and J dropped 3; count of bases not matched to a gene: 14. CDR1 and CDR2 (germline): DFQATT, SNEGSKA (reference sequence). The CDR3 length is 17 residues. CDR3 DNA sequence: TGCAGTGCTAGGACCCCTCATCGGGGGGGGCCTACAGATACGCAGTATTTT. Translating gives CSARTPHRGGPTDTQYF.

The rearrangement uses TRBV7-2 and TRBJ2-7; perhaps TRBD2 as D (7 bases). Germline CDR1 reads SGHTA; CDR2 reads FQGNSA. The V gene lost 2 bases and the J gene lost 5 bases, with 16 bases spanning the gap. CDR3 length equals 15 residues. The CDR3 loop is CASSLWGSGGHEQYF. The DNA of the CDR3 is TGTGCCAGCAGCTTATGGGGGTCGGGGGGCCACGAGCAGTACTTC.

At least ten counts were recorded for this clonotype. The rearrangement joins TRBV20-1 to TRBJ2-3, with 9 bases fitting TRBD1. V was pared by 3 bases and J by 4 bases, with 23 bases of the junction left unmatched. The CDR3 consists of 20 residues. The V gene's germline CDR1 is DFQATT and CDR2 SNEGSKA (reference sequence). The CDR3 loop is CSASRPRTGEFPDHPDTQYF. CDR3 DNA sequence: TGCAGTGCTAGTCGTCCTCGGACAGGGGAGTTCCCAGACCACCCAGATACGCAGTATTTT.

The CDR3 spells CASSFGGDSYNEQFF. CDR3 bases: TGTGCCAGCAGTTTTGGCGGGGACTCCTACAATGAGCAGTTCTTC. The chain couples TRBV12-3 or TRBV12-4 to TRBJ2-1; D is possibly TRBD2 (6 bases). V lost 3 bases, J lost 0 bases, and 9 bases lay in between. The CDR3 runs 15 residues.

There are many counts of this clonotype. The V and J genes are TRBV29-1 and TRBJ2-4, with D possibly matching TRBD1 (6 bases). This CDR3 comprises 12 residues. V lost 7 bases to trimming and J lost 6 bases, with 13 bases between them. CDR1 is SQVTM, CDR2 ANQGSEA, per germline. CDR3 sequence reads: CSAQGQGNIQYF. CDR3 nucleotides: TGCAGCGCACAGGGTCAAGGAAACATTCAGTACTTC.

This clonotype has a count of ten or more. The chain employs TRBV6-2 or TRBV6-3 and TRBJ2-3, with D possibly TRBD2 on 5 matching bases. CDR3 size: 13 residues. Germline V CDR1 and CDR2: MNHEY, SVGEGT. Trimming stripped 6 bases from V and 4 bases from J, with 11 bases between. CDR3 region: CASSSRRADTQYF. As DNA, the CDR3 is TGTGCCAGCAGCTCCCGGCGGGCAGATACGCAGTATTTT.

This clonotype was observed a handful of times. V gene TRBV6-5 combines with J gene TRBJ2-2; TRBD1 is a possible D gene (6 bases). V was cut by 6 bases and J by 1 base, with 9 bases left in between. Germline CDR1 MNHEY, CDR2 SVGAGI. The CDR3 length is 14 residues. The CDR3 region is CASSTGQNTGELFF. The DNA of the CDR3 is TGTGCCAGCAGCACGGGACAGAACACCGGGGAGCTGTTTTTT.

This clonotype was seen only a few times. The chain uses TRBV19 and TRBJ2-3, with TRBD1 matching over 8 bases. V shed 11 bases and J 0 bases; nucleotides not matched to a gene: 4. Per the germline V gene, CDR1 is LNHDA and CDR2 is SQIVND (reference sequence). This CDR3 has 13 residues. The CDR3, as DNA: TGTGCCGACCACAGGGGGAGCACAGATACGCAGTATTTT. Protein: CADHRGSTDTQYF.

This clonotype was found many times. V and J are TRBV27 and TRBJ2-3, with D possibly matching TRBD2 (6 bases). Germline CDR1 and CDR2: MNHEY and SMNVEV (reference sequence). The CDR3 contains 18 residues. The V end was cut by 3 bases, the J end by 5 bases, with 24 bases between. The CDR3 DNA follows: TGTGCCAGCAGTTTGTGGGGGGTAGGGGACCCGGGTGAAGATACGCAGTATTTT. This translates into CASSLWGVGDPGEDTQYF.

In regard to this clonotype: Being one base from a much bigger clone, this may be a read error. The rearrangement uses TRBV9 and TRBJ1-1; D might be TRBD1 (6 bases). V was trimmed by 3 bases and J by 3 bases, leaving 15 bases between them. The CDR3 has 15 amino acids. Germline assignment: CDR1 SGDLS and CDR2 YYNGEE. CDR3 amino acids: CASSAAPGADTEAFF. As DNA, the CDR3 is TGTGCCAGCAGCGCAGCCCCAGGGGCTGACACTGAAGCTTTCTTT. The whole variable domain, remainder taken from reference TRBV9 and TRBJ1-1, is DSGVTQTPKHLITATGQRVTLRCSPRSGDLSVYWYQQSLDQGLQFLIQYYNGEERAKGNILERFSAQQFPDLHSELNLSSLELGDSALYFCASSAAPGADTEAFFGQGTRLTVV.

This clonotype was counted ten times or more. J is TRBJ2-3 and V is TRBV7-6, with 11 bases matching TRBD2. Trimming at V came to 6 bases and at J to 0 bases, leaving 5 bases not matched to a gene. The CDR3 contains 16 residues. CDR1 SGHVS and CDR2 FNYEAQ come from the germline V gene. The CDR3 coding sequence is TGTGCCAGCAGTCCTAGCGGGGGGCCTAGCACAGATACGCAGTATTTT. The encoded protein is CASSPSGGPSTDTQYF.

This clonotype has a count of ten or more. The chain employs TRBV28 and TRBJ2-1; no firm D call. The ends were cut back, 7 bases at V and 0 bases at J, with 10 bases in the middle. Looked up from germline, CDR1 is MDHEN and CDR2 is SYDVKM. This CDR3 contains 14 residues. This CDR3 is CASTISFSYNEQFF. Written as DNA, the CDR3 is TGTGCCAGCACCATCTCCTTCTCCTACAATGAGCAGTTCTTC.

As for this clonotype: A single base separates this from a much larger clone, so it may be a read error. The chain recombines TRBV30 with TRBJ1-1, with D maybe TRBD1 (6 bases). The CDR3 loop spans 14 amino acids. Looked up from germline, CDR1 is GTSNPN and CDR2 is SVGIG (reference sequence). The CDR3 protein is CAWDPVRGGNEASF. The CDR3 coding sequence is TGTGCCTGGGACCCGGTCAGAGGGGGGAATGAAGCTTCCTTT.

This clonotype was observed at least ten times. The J gene is TRBJ2-1, the V gene TRBV7-9; possible D gene TRBD2, 5 bases. The CDR3 length is 17 residues. Between the trimmed V and J ends, which lost 5 bases and 3 bases, there was a span of 20 bases. Per the germline V gene, CDR1 is SEHNR and CDR2 is FQNEAQ (reference sequence). The CDR3 loop is CASSPLGYSGVYNEQFF. The CDR3, as DNA: TGTGCCAGCAGCCCCTTAGGGTATTCCGGGGTCTACAATGAGCAGTTCTTC.

In its sample, this clonotype was seen many times. The rearrangement links TRBV7-9 to TRBJ2-1; 8 bases map to TRBD2. The CDR3 length is 15 residues. Germline V CDR1 and CDR2: SEHNR, FQNEAQ (reference sequence). The V gene end was trimmed by 5 bases and the J gene end by 6 bases; junction bases not matched to a gene: 9. CDR3 residues: CASSPTGTSFNEQFF. In nucleotides, the CDR3 is TGTGCCAGCAGCCCTACCGGGACTAGTTTCAATGAGCAGTTCTTC.

This clonotype is a singleton in its sample. This could be a read error, since a much larger clone is one nucleotide away. The chain uses TRBV19 and TRBJ2-7; D call uncertain. Per germline, CDR1 LNHDA and CDR2 SQIVND (reference sequence). The length of the CDR3 is 12 residues. In DNA form, the CDR3 reads TGTGCCGGTAGTCTTGCCCCCGGCGAGCAGTACTTC. Translating it yields CAGSLAPGEQYF.

Note on this clonotype: This may be a read error, as it is one base from a much larger clone. This CDR3 fails to terminate in the conserved phenylalanine or tryptophan, so it likely reflects a read error. The V and J genes are TRBV5-1 and TRBJ2-3; D unresolved. V dropped 1 base and J dropped 4 bases, with 10 bases sitting between them. CDR3 length equals 14 residues. CDR1 is SGHRS and CDR2 is YFSETQ in the germline V gene. The CDR3 nucleotides are TGCGCCAGCAGCTTGAGCCCATTGGCAGATACGCAGTATTCT. This sequence encodes CASSLSPLADTQYS.